The 15 T cell receptor beta chains presented below share a single source sample, sequenced in a study of cytotoxic CD8 clonotypes in ibrutinib-treated CLL. Libraries were prepared by immunoSEQ multiplex PCR; TCRdb keeps only in-frame clonotypes and omits some of them. The sample lists some 140,000 clones, under 90% occurring once. The starting material was PBMCs, obtained after 24 months of ibrutinib treatment. The receptors stem from a human donor with chronic lymphocytic leukemia.

In its sample, this clone was seen once. The rearrangement uses TRBV15 and TRBJ2-7; no clear D gene. The CDR3 extends over 12 amino acids. The V end was cut by 0 bases, the J end by 3 bases, with 3 bases between. The germline V gene encodes CDR1 LNHNV and CDR2 YYDKDF (reference sequence). CDR3 bases: TGTGCCACCAGCAGAGACGGCTACGAGCAGTACTTC. It specifies CATSRDGYEQYF.

This rearrangement joins TRBV5-1 to TRBJ2-7; 11 bases map to TRBD1. Germline lookup yields CDR1 SGHRS and CDR2 YFSETQ. CDR3 length equals 15 residues. The V gene end was trimmed by 4 bases and the J gene end by 3 bases; junction bases not matched to a gene: 6. The CDR3 DNA follows: TGCGCCAGCAGCATAGGACAGGGGGCTATCTACGAGCAGTACTTC. Translated: CASSIGQGAIYEQYF.

V is TRBV18 and J is TRBJ2-5; D not certain. The CDR3 has 14 residues. The germline CDR1 and CDR2 sequences are KGHSH and LQKENI. V gave up 0 bases and J gave up 2 bases, with 7 bases separating them. The chain's CDR3 is CASSPPNGQETQYF. The CDR3 coding sequence is TGTGCCAGCTCACCACCCAACGGGCAAGAGACCCAGTACTTC.

The chain is built from TRBV30 and TRBJ1-4; perhaps TRBD1 as D (6 bases). Per the germline V gene, CDR1 is GTSNPN and CDR2 is SVGIG (reference sequence). This CDR3 region has 16 residues. Deletions cut 0 bases from V and 0 bases from J, with 11 bases between. The DNA of the CDR3 is TGTGCCTGGAGTGTACCCACAGGGTCAACTAATGAAAAACTGTTTTTT. It translates to CAWSVPTGSTNEKLFF.

This chain joins TRBV5-1 and TRBJ2-1; D may be TRBD1 (6 bases). CDR1 and CDR2 from the germline V gene are SGHRS and YFSETQ. V lost 4 bases and J 0 bases, leaving 14 bases between the germline ends. CDR3 length: 16 residues. The CDR3 DNA reads as TGCGCCAGCAGCCTGCAGGGGCGAAGCTCCTACAATGAGCAGTTCTTC. Residues: CASSLQGRSSYNEQFF.

This clone was found a few times. V usage is TRBV7-3 and J usage is TRBJ2-3; maybe TRBD2 (5 bases). The CDR3 is 12 residues long. CDR1 is SGHTA, CDR2 FQGTGA, per germline. Trimming stripped 4 bases from V and 4 bases from J, with 6 bases between. The CDR3 loop is CASSSGADTQYF. In DNA, the CDR3 is TGTGCCAGCAGCTCCGGGGCAGATACGCAGTATTTT.

The chain links TRBV7-2 to TRBJ2-2; a possible D gene is TRBD1 (6 bases). Trimming left V 1 base short and J 3 bases short, with 9 bases between. The CDR3 covers 15 residues. Germline-derived CDR1 and CDR2 are SGHTA and FQGNSA. DNA for the CDR3: TGTGCCAGCAGCTTAGGAAACAGGGACACCGGGGAGCTGTTTTTT. This gives the protein CASSLGNRDTGELFF.

CDR3 sequence: CASSSHRFSSYNEQFF. In DNA, the CDR3 is TGTGCCAGCAGCTCCCACAGGTTTAGCTCCTACAATGAGCAGTTCTTC. The chain uses TRBV7-2 and TRBJ2-1; tentative D call: TRBD1 (5 bases). CDR3 length: 16 residues. CDR1 is SGHTA, CDR2 FQGNSA, per germline. Trimming stripped 4 bases from V and 0 bases from J, with 13 bases between.

This clone was counted a single time. J is TRBJ2-3 and V is TRBV7-2; D is perhaps TRBD2 (6 bases). Germline V CDR1 and CDR2: SGHTA, FQGNSA. V was shortened by 0 bases and J by 4 bases, with 11 bases between the two germline ends. This CDR3 has 15 amino acids. CDR3 nucleotides: TGTGCCAGCAGCTTAGCGGGGCGGGGACCAGATACGCAGTATTTT. Translation: CASSLAGRGPDTQYF.

In its sample, this clone was seen once. The chain combines TRBV15 with TRBJ2-7; D perhaps matches TRBD1 (5 bases). V lost 6 bases and J lost 2, with 11 bases in between. The CDR3 spans 13 residues. Per germline, CDR1 LNHNV and CDR2 YYDKDF (reference sequence). CDR3 region: CATRGRNTYEQYF. The CDR3 region has the DNA TGTGCCACCAGGGGGCGGAACACCTACGAGCAGTACTTC.

The chain is built from TRBV5-1 and TRBJ1-4; TRBD1 might be the D (5 bases). The ends were cut back, 3 bases at V and 8 bases at J, with 11 bases in the middle. This CDR3 is built from 13 residues. Per germline, CDR1 SGHRS and CDR2 YFSETQ. CDR3: CASSYATEEKLFF. CDR3 DNA: TGCGCCAGCAGCTACGCGACAGAGGAAAAACTGTTTTTT.

The rearrangement links TRBV10-3 to TRBJ2-6; 11 bases map to TRBD2. Unmatched junction bases numbered 2, after V lost 2 bases and J lost 2 bases. Germline-derived CDR1 and CDR2 are ENHRY and SYGVKD. This CDR3 comprises 17 residues. DNA of the CDR3: TGTGCCATCAGTGAGACTAGCGGGGGAGCTGGGGCCAACGTCCTGACTTTC. Translating it yields CAISETSGGAGANVLTF.

This clone was seen only a few times. The V call is TRBV9, the J call TRBJ1-5; D is unclear. CDR3 size: 17 residues. Germline CDR1 is SGDLS and CDR2 is YYNGEE. V dropped 4 bases and J dropped 4 bases, with 21 bases sitting between them. DNA for the CDR3: TGTGCCAGCAGCCCTACCTTCAGTCCCCGAGAGAATCAGCCCCAGCATTTT. Protein sequence: CASSPTFSPRENQPQHF.

This sequence joins TRBV19 and TRBJ2-7; possible D gene TRBD1, 5 bases. There are 13 residues in the CDR3. V shed 1 base and J shed 3 bases, with 7 bases lying between them. Germline-derived CDR1 and CDR2 are LNHDA and SQIVND (reference sequence). The CDR3 protein is CASSIGTNYEQYF. The CDR3 DNA is TGTGCCAGTAGTATAGGGACAAACTACGAGCAGTACTTC.

The chain is built from TRBV6-1 and TRBJ1-2; D is perhaps TRBD1 (5 bases). The V and J ends lost 6 bases and 5 bases respectively, with 19 bases between them. This CDR3 has 15 amino acids. CDR1 and CDR2 (germline): MNHNS, SASEGT. CDR3 nucleotides: TGTGCCAGCAGAGGTGGGACGGCGCCAGGGTATGGCTACACCTTC. Translation: CASRGGTAPGYGYTF.